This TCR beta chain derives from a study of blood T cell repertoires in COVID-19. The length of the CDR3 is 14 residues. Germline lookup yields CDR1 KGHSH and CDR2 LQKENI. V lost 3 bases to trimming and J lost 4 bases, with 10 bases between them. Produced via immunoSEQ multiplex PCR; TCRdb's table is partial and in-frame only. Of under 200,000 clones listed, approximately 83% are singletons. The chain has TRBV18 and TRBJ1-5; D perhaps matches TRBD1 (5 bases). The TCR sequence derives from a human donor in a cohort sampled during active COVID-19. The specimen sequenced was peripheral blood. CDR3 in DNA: TGTGCCAGCTCACCGTCAGGGCCAAATCAGCCCCAGCATTTT. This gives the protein CASSPSGPNQPQHF.